This T cell receptor beta chain was identified during a study of blood T cells in healthy people across ages. Study-wide background: About one barcoded beta molecule per two T cells was the capture yield of template switching.

The CDR3 is 17 amino acids. The germline V gene has CDR1 KGHDR and CDR2 SFDVKD. The V and J ends lost 4 bases and 2 bases, in that order; junction bases with no gene match: 5. Using a J-beta primer mix together with a sample-barcoded 5' primer, a second PCR was run for roughly 6 to 12 cycles. MiXCR, applied by TCRdb to the 5' RACE reads, yields one record per CDR3 protein. The table includes hundreds of thousands of distinct CDR3 sequences, roughly 50% detected once. Findings of the study overall: Roughly linear declines in TCR beta diversity per million T cells occurred with age. TCR beta diversity tracked closely with naive T cell percentage. Higher diversity and more naive CD4+ cells were features of long-lived donors, compared to aged donors.

Note on this clonotype: No antigen is known for it.

The receptor's source is a man aged 55-75 years in good health. The sample comprised blood. The J gene is TRBJ2-3, the V gene TRBV24-1, with TRBD2 matching over 13 bases. In DNA, the CDR3 is TGTGCCACCAGTGACTCCGGACTAGCGGGGGTCACAGATACGCAGTATTTT. Encoded protein: CATSDSGLAGVTDTQYF.